Below are 4 T cell receptor beta chains sequenced from a single sample in a study of cytomegalovirus exposure and HLA in healthy donors (dated by TCRdb to about 2017). Receptor libraries were prepared by the immunoSEQ multiplex PCR assay. A mixture of 60 forward primers for TCR Vbeta segments and 13 reverse primers for TCR Jbeta segments was used in the multiplex PCR. TCRdb provides this immuneACCESS table in a form limited to in-frame rearrangements. Some clones are lacking; in checked studies, under half of them reflect an unresolved V gene, and why the rest are absent is not known. The sample contains around 150,000 clones, under 70% of them found a single time. Jointly, the top ten make up over 9.5% of the sample. Sequenced input: PBMCs. The receptor source for this set is a man aged 25-40 years in good health and CMV-seropositive.

This rearrangement joins TRBV13 to TRBJ2-7; 8 nucleotides align to TRBD2. Germline-derived CDR1 and CDR2 are PRHDT and FYEKMQ (reference sequence). The CDR3 runs 16 residues. Trimming at V came to 5 bases and at J to 5 bases, leaving 14 bases not matched to a gene. The CDR3 region is CASSPPSSGSSHEQYF. DNA of the CDR3: TGTGCCAGCAGCCCCCCCTCCAGCGGGAGTTCCCACGAGCAGTACTTC.

This chain joins TRBV5-1 and TRBJ2-7, with D possibly matching TRBD1 (6 bases). With 0 bases removed from V and 5 bases from J, the gap between germline ends came to 12 bases. Germline V gene lookup returns CDR1 SGHRS and CDR2 YFSETQ. This CDR3 contains 14 residues. CDR3 bases: TGCGCCAGCAGCTTGGGGACAGTTAAGGACGAGCAGTACTTC. It yields the protein CASSLGTVKDEQYF.

The CDR3 here is CASSFGGQGAAPYEQYF. The DNA for the CDR3 is TGTGCCAGCAGTTTTGGGGGACAGGGGGCCGCCCCCTACGAGCAGTACTTC. The gene calls are TRBV28 and TRBJ2-7; 12 bases align to TRBD1. The CDR3 consists of 17 residues. V trimming: 3 bases; J trimming: 2 bases; junction bases outside the gene matches: 8. Germline V CDR1 and CDR2: MDHEN, SYDVKM.

Worth noting for this clone: Its ends do not fully match the called genes, so a read error is possible. The chain is built from TRBV7-9 and TRBJ1-2, with no clear D. The germline V gene encodes CDR1 SEHNR and CDR2 FQNEAQ (reference sequence). The CDR3 has 16 residues. CDR3 in amino acids: CSSSLLVQIFNYGYTF. The CDR3 nucleotides are TGTTCCAGCAGCTTACTCGTGCAGATTTTTAACTATGGCTACACCTTC.